This TCR beta chain was obtained from a study of CD8+CD57+ T cells in acquired aplastic anemia. Patients picked for sequencing had shown CD8+CD57+ cell expansion detected by flow cytometry. The CDR3 spans 13 residues. Germline V gene sequence: CDR1 KGHDR, CDR2 SFDVKD. V lost 3 bases and J 4 bases, leaving 8 bases between the germline ends. The template for TCR beta VDJ and CDR3 sequence profiling was genomic DNA. In TCRdb, the reads were re-called with MiXCR into one record per CDR3 protein. The table has some 170,000 distinct CDR3 sequences, roughly 65% seen once. The TCR sequence derives from a human donor with aplastic anemia. V usage is TRBV24-1 and J usage is TRBJ2-5, with D possibly TRBD1 on 5 matching bases. The material sequenced was sorted CD4+, CD8+, or CD8+CD57+ T cells (not recorded which) from PBMCs. The CDR3 reads CATSDQDRETQYF. For the CDR3, the DNA is TGTGCCACCAGTGATCAAGACAGAGAGACCCAGTACTTC.